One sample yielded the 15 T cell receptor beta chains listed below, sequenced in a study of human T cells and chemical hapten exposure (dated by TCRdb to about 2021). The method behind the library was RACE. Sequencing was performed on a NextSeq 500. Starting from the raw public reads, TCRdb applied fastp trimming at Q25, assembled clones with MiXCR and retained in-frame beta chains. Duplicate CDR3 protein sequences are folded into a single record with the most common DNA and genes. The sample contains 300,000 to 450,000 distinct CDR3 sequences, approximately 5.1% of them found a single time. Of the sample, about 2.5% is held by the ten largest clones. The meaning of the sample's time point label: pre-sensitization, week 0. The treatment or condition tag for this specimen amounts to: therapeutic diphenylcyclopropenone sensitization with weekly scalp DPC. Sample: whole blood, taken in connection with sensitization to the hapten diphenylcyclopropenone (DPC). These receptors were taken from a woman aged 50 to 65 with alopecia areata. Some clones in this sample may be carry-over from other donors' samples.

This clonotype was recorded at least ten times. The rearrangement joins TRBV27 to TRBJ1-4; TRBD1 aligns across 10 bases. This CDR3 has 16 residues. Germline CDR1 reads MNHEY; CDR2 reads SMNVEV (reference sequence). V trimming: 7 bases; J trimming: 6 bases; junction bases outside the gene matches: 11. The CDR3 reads CASKAWTGGVDEKLFF. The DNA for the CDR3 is TGTGCCAGCAAGGCGTGGACAGGGGGTGTCGATGAAAAACTGTTTTTT.

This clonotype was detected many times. The CDR3 bases are TGTGCCATCAGCCCCAGGGGGCGAGACACTGAAGCTTTCTTT. This sequence encodes CAISPRGRDTEAFF. This chain uses TRBV10-3 with TRBJ1-1, with 8 positions matching TRBD1. The CDR3 extends over 14 amino acids. Germline V gene lookup returns CDR1 ENHRY and CDR2 SYGVKD. The junction had 6 bases not matched to a gene; V was cut back by 6 bases and J by 3 bases.

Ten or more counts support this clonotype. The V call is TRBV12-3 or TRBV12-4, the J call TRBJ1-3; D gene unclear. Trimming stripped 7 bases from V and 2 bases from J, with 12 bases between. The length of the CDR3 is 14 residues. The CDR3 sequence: CASNSPGAGNTIYF. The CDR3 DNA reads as TGTGCCAGCAACTCCCCGGGAGCTGGAAACACCATATATTTT.

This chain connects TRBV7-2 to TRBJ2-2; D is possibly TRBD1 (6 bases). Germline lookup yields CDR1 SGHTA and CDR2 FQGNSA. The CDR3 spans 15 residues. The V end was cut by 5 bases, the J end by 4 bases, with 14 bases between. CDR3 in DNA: TGTGCCAGCAGCCCGCAGGGGTCGGGCACCGGGGAGCTGTTTTTT. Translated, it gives CASSPQGSGTGELFF.

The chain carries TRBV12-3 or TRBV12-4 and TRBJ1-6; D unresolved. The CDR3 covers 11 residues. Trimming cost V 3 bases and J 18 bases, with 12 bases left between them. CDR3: CASSFGGTRHF. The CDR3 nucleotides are TGTGCCAGCAGTTTTGGTGGCACCCGCCACTTT.

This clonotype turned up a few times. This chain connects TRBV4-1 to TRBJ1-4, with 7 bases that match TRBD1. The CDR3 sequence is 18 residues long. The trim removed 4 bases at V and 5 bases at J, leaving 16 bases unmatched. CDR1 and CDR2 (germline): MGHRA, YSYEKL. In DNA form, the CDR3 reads TGCGCCAGCAGCCCGCTGAGACAGGGACGGCTTCAGAATGAAAAACTGTTTTTT. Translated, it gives CASSPLRQGRLQNEKLFF.

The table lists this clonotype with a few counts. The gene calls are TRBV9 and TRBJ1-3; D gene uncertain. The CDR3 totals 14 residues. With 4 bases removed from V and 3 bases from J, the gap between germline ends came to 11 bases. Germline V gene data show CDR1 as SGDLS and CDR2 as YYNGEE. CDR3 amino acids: CASSPPAVGNTIYF. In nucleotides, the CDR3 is TGTGCCAGCAGCCCCCCGGCCGTTGGAAACACCATATATTTT.

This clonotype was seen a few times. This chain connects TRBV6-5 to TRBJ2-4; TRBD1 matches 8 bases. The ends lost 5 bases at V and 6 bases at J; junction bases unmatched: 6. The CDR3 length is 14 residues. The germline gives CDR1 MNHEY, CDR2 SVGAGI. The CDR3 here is CASSNPDRGNIQYF. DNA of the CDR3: TGTGCCAGCAGTAACCCAGACAGGGGAAACATTCAGTACTTC.

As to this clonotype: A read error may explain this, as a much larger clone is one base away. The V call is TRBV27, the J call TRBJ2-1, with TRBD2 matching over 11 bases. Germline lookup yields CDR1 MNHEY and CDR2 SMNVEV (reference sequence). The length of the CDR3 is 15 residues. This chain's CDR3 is CASSPTSGRYNEQSF. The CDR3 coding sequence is TGTGCCAGCAGTCCCACTAGCGGGAGATACAATGAGCAGTCCTTC.

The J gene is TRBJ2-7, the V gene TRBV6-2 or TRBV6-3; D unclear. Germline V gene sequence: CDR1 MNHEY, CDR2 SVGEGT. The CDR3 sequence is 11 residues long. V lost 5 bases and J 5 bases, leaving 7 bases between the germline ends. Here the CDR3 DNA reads TGTGCCAGCAGTCAAAGAGACGAGCAGTACTTC. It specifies CASSQRDEQYF.

CDR3 DNA: TGTGCCAGCACCGTCCCGGGACAGGGGGCGGTCGCTGAAGCTTTCTTT. As protein: CASTVPGQGAVAEAFF. The rearrangement links TRBV28 to TRBJ1-1; 12 bases fit TRBD1. This CDR3 region has 16 residues. Germline trimming cut 7 bases from V and 6 bases from J; bases unmatched to any gene: 12. Germline V CDR1 and CDR2: MDHEN, SYDVKM.

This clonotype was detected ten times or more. CDR3 nucleotide sequence: TGCAGTGCTACAAACAGGGGAGGGAAGACCCAGTACTTC. Translated, it gives CSATNRGGKTQYF. J is TRBJ2-5 and V is TRBV20-1; D is possibly TRBD1 or TRBD2 (7 bases each). Germline V gene sequence: CDR1 DFQATT, CDR2 SNEGSKA (reference sequence). The CDR3 runs to 13 residues. With 4 bases removed from V and 6 bases from J, the gap between germline ends came to 15 bases.

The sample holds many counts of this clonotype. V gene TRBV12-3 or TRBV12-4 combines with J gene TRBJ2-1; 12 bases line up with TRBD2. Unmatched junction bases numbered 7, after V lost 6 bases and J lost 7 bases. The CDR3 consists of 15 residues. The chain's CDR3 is CASSPSGRASNEQFF. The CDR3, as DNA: TGTGCCAGCAGCCCTAGCGGGAGGGCCAGTAATGAGCAGTTCTTC.

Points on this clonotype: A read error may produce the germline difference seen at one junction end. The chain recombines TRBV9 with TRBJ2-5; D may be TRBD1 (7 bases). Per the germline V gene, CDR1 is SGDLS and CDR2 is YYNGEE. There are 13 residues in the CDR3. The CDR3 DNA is TGTGCCAGCAGCGGCGGGACAGATGAGAGCCAGTACTTC. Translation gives CASSGGTDESQYF.

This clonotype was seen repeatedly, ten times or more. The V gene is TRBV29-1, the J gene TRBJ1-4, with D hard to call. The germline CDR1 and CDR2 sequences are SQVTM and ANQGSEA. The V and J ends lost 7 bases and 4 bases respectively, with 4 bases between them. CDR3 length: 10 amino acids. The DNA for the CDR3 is TGCAGCGGTTTTAATGAAAAACTGTTTTTT. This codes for CSGFNEKLFF.